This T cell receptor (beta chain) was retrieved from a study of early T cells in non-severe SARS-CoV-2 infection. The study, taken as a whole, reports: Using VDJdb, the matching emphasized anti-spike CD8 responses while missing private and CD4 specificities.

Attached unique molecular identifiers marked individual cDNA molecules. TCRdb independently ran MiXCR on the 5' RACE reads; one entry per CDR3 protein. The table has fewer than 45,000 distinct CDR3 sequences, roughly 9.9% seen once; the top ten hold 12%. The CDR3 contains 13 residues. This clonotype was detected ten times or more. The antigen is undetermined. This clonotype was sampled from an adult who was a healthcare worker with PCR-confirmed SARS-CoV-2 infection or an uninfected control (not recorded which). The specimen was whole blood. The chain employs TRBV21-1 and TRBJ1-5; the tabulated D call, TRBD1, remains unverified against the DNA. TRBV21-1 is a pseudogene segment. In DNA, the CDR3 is TGTGCCAGCAGCAAAGACAGGGACCAGCCCCAGCATTTT. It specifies CASSKDRDQPQHF.